A single sample is the source of the 20 T cell receptor beta chains below, sequenced in a study of vaccination and CD4 T cells after COVID-19. As to time point: late sampling 161 to 241 days after vaccination in three convalescent patients. This sample's treatment: approximately nine-day PBMC culture with coronavirus spike peptide pools or control peptides (ViraFEST assay). For these TCRs, the target antigens are not known. With the Oncomine TCR Beta short-read assay, DNA from cultured CD4+ T cells was sequenced. Via MiXCR, TCRdb re-called the PCR reads, giving one row per CDR3 protein. The sample yields around 25,000 distinct CDR3 sequences, around 40% seen once. This specimen consisted of CD4+ T cells from blood, cultured in vitro, obtained about 7 months after SARS-CoV-2 vaccination. The receptors derive from a human donor who had recovered from COVID-19.

The chain carries TRBV4-1 and TRBJ1-3, with D possibly being TRBD1 (6 bases). Between the trimmed V and J ends, which lost 3 bases and 0 bases, there was a span of 15 bases. The CDR3 sequence is 17 residues long. Germline V gene lookup returns CDR1 MGHRA and CDR2 YSYEKL. The CDR3 DNA sequence: TGCGCCAGCAGCCACACTCCGACAGGAGGCTCTGGAAACACCATATATTTT. Translated, it gives CASSHTPTGGSGNTIYF.

The V and J genes are TRBV28 and TRBJ1-6; D remains unclear. V lost 9 bases to trimming and J lost 6 bases, with 9 bases between them. From germline, CDR1 is MDHEN and CDR2 SYDVKM. This CDR3 spans 12 amino acids. CDR3 region: CASSGLNSPLHF. DNA of the CDR3: TGTGCCAGTTCGGGCCTTAATTCACCCCTCCACTTT. The full variable domain, rest sourced from reference TRBV28 and TRBJ1-6, is DVKVTQSSRYLVKRTGEKVFLECVQDMDHENMFWYRQDPGLGLRLIYFSYDVKMKEKGDIPEGYSVSREKKERFSLILESASTNQTSMYLCASSGLNSPLHFGNGTRLTVT.

This chain joins TRBV7-9 and TRBJ1-2, with a tentative D call TRBD1 (6 bases). The germline gives CDR1 SEHNR, CDR2 FQNEAQ (reference sequence). The CDR3 has 13 residues. Trimming removed 7 bases from V and 4 bases from J, with 13 bases in between. DNA of the CDR3: TGTGCCAGCACCCTAGACAGGATCTATGGCTACACCTTC. Amino acid sequence: CASTLDRIYGYTF.

The CDR3 nucleotides read TGTGCCAGCAGTGAATATCGGGTAGGGCGCAATGAGCAGTTCTTC. Translating it yields CASSEYRVGRNEQFF. The V call is TRBV25-1, the J call TRBJ2-1; D is unresolved. The CDR3 contains 15 residues. CDR1 is MGHDK, CDR2 SYGVNS, per germline. The V end lost 0 bases, the J end lost 6 bases, and 12 bases lay between the germline ends.

The chain employs TRBV20-1 and TRBJ2-7; 8 bases map to TRBD2. Per germline, CDR1 DFQATT and CDR2 SNEGSKA (reference sequence). V lost 3 bases to trimming and J lost 6 bases; unmatched junction nucleotides: 13. CDR3 length: 15 amino acids. In DNA form, the CDR3 reads TGCAGTGCTAGGCCGCTAGCGGGTATCATGGTCGAGCAGTACTTC. Its translation: CSARPLAGIMVEQYF.

The chain has TRBV7-9 and TRBJ2-7; TRBD2 matches 8 bases. Germline-derived CDR1 and CDR2 are SEHNR and FQNEAQ (reference sequence). The CDR3 has 15 residues. V lost 5 bases to trimming and J lost 2 bases; unmatched junction nucleotides: 8. The CDR3 DNA sequence: TGTGCCAGCAGCCGCGGGGCGGGAGGCCCCTACGAGCAGTACTTC. Translating it yields CASSRGAGGPYEQYF.

The CDR3 here is CASSDMGGGETQYF. In DNA form, the CDR3 reads TGCGCCAGCAGTGATATGGGTGGGGGAGAGACCCAGTACTTC. The chain has TRBV10-2 and TRBJ2-5; D possibly uses TRBD1 or TRBD2 (5 bases each). V lost 3 bases, J lost 4 bases, and 12 bases lay in between. The CDR3 has 14 amino acids. Germline CDR1 and CDR2: WSHSY and SAAADI.

CDR3 nucleotides: TGTGCCAGCAGTCCCCCTCAGGGTGTAGCGGGAGGTAATGAGCAGTTCTTC. Amino acid sequence: CASSPPQGVAGGNEQFF. The chain carries TRBV28 and TRBJ2-1, with 10 positions matching TRBD2. The CDR3 runs to 17 residues. V lost 5 bases to trimming and J lost 7 bases; unmatched junction nucleotides: 14. Germline V gene sequence: CDR1 MDHEN, CDR2 SYDVKM.

The rearrangement links TRBV6-1 to TRBJ2-7, with D perhaps being TRBD1 or TRBD2 (5 bases each). V was pared by 4 bases and J by 3 bases, with 10 bases between. The CDR3 contains 13 residues. Germline V gene sequence: CDR1 MNHNS, CDR2 SASEGT. The CDR3 region is CASSVRGDYEQYF. For the CDR3, the DNA is TGTGCCAGCAGTGTTCGGGGCGACTACGAGCAGTACTTC.

The V call is TRBV7-2, the J call TRBJ2-3, with 8 bases lining up with TRBD2. Germline loops: CDR1 SGHTA, CDR2 FQGNSA. The CDR3 consists of 14 residues. V lost 5 bases and J lost 5; bases outside the gene matches: 6. The CDR3 protein is CASSRSSGLDTQYF. DNA for the CDR3: TGTGCCAGCAGCCGATCTAGCGGGCTAGATACGCAGTATTTT.

The chain carries TRBV27 and TRBJ2-5, with D possibly called TRBD1 or TRBD2 (7 bases each). V was pared by 6 bases and J by 5 bases, with 22 bases between. Germline CDR1 MNHEY, CDR2 SMNVEV (reference sequence). The CDR3 spans 16 residues. Here the CDR3 reads CASSLMGGGSRETQYF. The CDR3 DNA is TGTGCCAGCAGCCTGATGGGAGGGGGCTCCAGGGAGACCCAGTACTTC.

This chain connects TRBV5-3 to TRBJ1-6, with D perhaps TRBD1 (5 bases). TRBV5-3 is an ORF; its function is uncertain. V was clipped by 0 bases and J by 2 bases, with 6 bases between them. The CDR3 is made up of 15 amino acids. The chain's CDR3 is CARSLEGAYNSPLHF. The CDR3 DNA reads as TGTGCCAGAAGCTTGGAAGGGGCCTATAATTCACCCCTCCACTTT.

V gene TRBV20-1 combines with J gene TRBJ1-5; 8 bases fit TRBD1. V shed 1 base and J 0 bases; nucleotides not matched to a gene: 11. Germline V gene data show CDR1 as DFQATT and CDR2 as SNEGSKA (reference sequence). The CDR3 covers 18 residues. The CDR3 DNA reads as TGCAGTGCTAGAGGGTCGACAGGGGAGGGGTATAGCAATCAGCCCCAGCATTTT. Its translation: CSARGSTGEGYSNQPQHF.

This clonotype was seen only a few times. The rearrangement links TRBV7-3 to TRBJ1-5; D is unclear. V gave up 5 bases and J gave up 9 bases, with 14 bases separating them. Germline lookup yields CDR1 SGHTA and CDR2 FQGTGA. This CDR3 region has 13 residues. The CDR3 DNA reads as TGTGCCAGCAGCCTCCAGCCCTGGGGGCCCCAGCATTTT. Translated: CASSLQPWGPQHF.

The V call is TRBV29-1, the J call TRBJ2-5, with 11 bases aligning to TRBD2. V gave up 7 bases and J gave up 4 bases; unmatched junction bases: 5. The CDR3 runs to 13 residues. CDR1 and CDR2 from the germline V gene are SQVTM and ANQGSEA. The CDR3 coding sequence is TGCAGCGCTCCGGGACTAGCGGCAGAGACCCAGTACTTC. Translating it yields CSAPGLAAETQYF.

In its sample, this clonotype was seen a few times. This chain links TRBV24-1 with TRBJ1-5; D remains unclear. The CDR3 has 15 amino acids. V was shortened by 2 bases and J by 3 bases, with 10 bases between the two germline ends. Germline CDR1 reads KGHDR; CDR2 reads SFDVKD. DNA of the CDR3: TGTGCCACCAGTGATTCGGGCCCAATCAATCAGCCCCAGCATTTT. Protein: CATSDSGPINQPQHF.

J is TRBJ1-2 and V is TRBV15; D is undetermined. The CDR3 extends over 16 amino acids. The germline gives CDR1 LNHNV, CDR2 YYDKDF (reference sequence). Trimming shortened V by 2 bases and J by 4 bases, and 17 bases separated the two germline ends. CDR3 sequence: CATSRPRTDLGYGYTF. The CDR3 coding sequence is TGTGCCACCAGCAGACCCCGGACGGATCTAGGCTATGGCTACACCTTC. Filled out from reference TRBV15 and TRBJ1-2, the complete variable domain reads DAMVIQNPRYQVTQFGKPVTLSCSQTLNHNVMYWYQQKSSQAPKLLFHYYDKDFNNEADTPDNFQSRRPNTSFCFLDIRSPGLGDTAMYLCATSRPRTDLGYGYTFGSGTRLTVV.

This clonotype was seen a few times. The rearrangement links TRBV7-2 to TRBJ2-5; D perhaps matches TRBD1 (6 bases). The CDR3 has 15 residues. Trimming removed 5 bases at V and 5 bases at J, with 18 bases between. Germline CDR1 SGHTA, CDR2 FQGNSA. Here the CDR3 DNA reads TGTGCCAGCAGCAAGCGTTGGACAGTCCCCGAGACCCAGTACTTC. Translation gives CASSKRWTVPETQYF.

Only a few counts were recorded for this clonotype. This chain joins TRBV6-1 and TRBJ2-7; no clear D. CDR1 is MNHNS, CDR2 SASEGT, per germline. This CDR3 spans 11 amino acids. The V gene lost 6 bases and the J gene lost 4 bases, with 7 bases spanning the gap. The CDR3 reads CASREKYEQYF. For the CDR3, the DNA is TGTGCCAGCAGAGAGAAGTACGAGCAGTACTTC.

The CDR3 here is CSATGRGGAFF. CDR3 coding DNA: TGCAGTGCGACAGGGAGAGGTGGAGCTTTCTTT. V and J are TRBV20-1 and TRBJ1-1, with 7 bases aligning to TRBD1. Germline V CDR1 and CDR2: DFQATT, SNEGSKA (reference sequence). The CDR3 extends over 11 amino acids. The junction had 8 bases not matched to a gene; V was cut back by 6 bases and J by 10 bases.